This T cell receptor beta chain was recovered during a study of T cells in localized non-small cell lung cancer. Germline V gene sequence: CDR1 SEHNR, CDR2 FQNEAQ (reference sequence). Trimming removed 3 bases at V and 0 bases at J, with 6 bases between. The CDR3 sequence is 14 residues long. TCRdb's copy holds only in-frame clones and misses some; the assay was immunoSEQ multiplex PCR. The table has approximately 70,000 clones, roughly 80% seen once. The chain combines TRBV7-9 with TRBJ2-1; D ambiguous. The sequencing here drew on PBMCs, taken before any cancer treatment. The sequence was obtained from a man aged 35-75 years with stage II lung adenocarcinoma. CDR3 sequence: CASSFSSSYNEQFF. The CDR3 DNA sequence: TGTGCCAGCAGCTTCAGCAGCTCCTACAATGAGCAGTTCTTC.